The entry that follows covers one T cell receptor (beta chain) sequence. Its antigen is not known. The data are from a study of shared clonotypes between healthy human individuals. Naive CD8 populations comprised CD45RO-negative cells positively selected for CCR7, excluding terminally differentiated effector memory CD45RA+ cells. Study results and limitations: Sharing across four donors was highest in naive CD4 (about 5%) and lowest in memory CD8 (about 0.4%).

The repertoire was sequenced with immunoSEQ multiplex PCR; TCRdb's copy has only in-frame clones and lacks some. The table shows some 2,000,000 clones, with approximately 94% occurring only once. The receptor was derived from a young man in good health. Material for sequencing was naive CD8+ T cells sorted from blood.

The CDR3 sequence is CAWSGRGGPPSVGNYEQYF. In DNA form, the CDR3 reads TGTGCCTGGAGTGGACGAGGCGGGCCCCCCTCGGTGGGGAATTACGAGCAGTACTTC. The rearrangement uses TRBV30 and TRBJ2-7, with a possible D match to TRBD2 (5 bases). V gave up 1 base and J gave up 4 bases, with 29 bases separating them. Germline V gene sequence: CDR1 GTSNPN, CDR2 SVGIG (reference sequence). This CDR3 region has 19 residues.